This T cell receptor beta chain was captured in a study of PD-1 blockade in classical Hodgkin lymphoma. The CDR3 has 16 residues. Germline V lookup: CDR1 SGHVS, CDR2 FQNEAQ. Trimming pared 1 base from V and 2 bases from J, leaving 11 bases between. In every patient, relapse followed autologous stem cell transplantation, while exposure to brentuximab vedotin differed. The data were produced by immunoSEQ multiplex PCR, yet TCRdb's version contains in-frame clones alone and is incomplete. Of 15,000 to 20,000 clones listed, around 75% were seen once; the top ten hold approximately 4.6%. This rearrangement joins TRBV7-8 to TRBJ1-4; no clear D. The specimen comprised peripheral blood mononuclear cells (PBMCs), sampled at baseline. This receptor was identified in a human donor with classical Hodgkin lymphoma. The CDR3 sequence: CASSLGSRYTNEKLFF. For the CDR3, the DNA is TGTGCCAGCAGCTTAGGGAGCCGCTACACTAATGAAAAACTGTTTTTT.